This T cell receptor beta chain was sequenced during a study of blood T cell repertoires in COVID-19 (dated by TCRdb to the early 2020s). For the wider study: Samples from collaborators originated in the United States, Italy and Spain and spanned both the acute and convalescent phases of COVID-19. The prospective study material was composed of cDNA or gDNA derived from T cells, B-cell-depleted T cells, or PBMCs. Deeply sampled blood TCRbeta repertoires from subjects exposed to, actively infected with, or recovered from COVID-19 were included in the dataset. The repertoires were released in a freely available public database meant as a resource for research on the immune response to SARS-CoV-2. The samples were drawn from two sources: the first 160 participants of the ongoing ImmuneRACE study, and 1,000 to 1,500 subjects contributed by 6 global collaborators. Sample metadata almost always included a de-identified subject ID, COVID-19 status, age in years and sex. Where available, HLA class I and class II types were taken from metadata supplied by the sample provider and were not determined by assay-based typing.

Trimming at the junction amounts to 1 base on V and 7 bases on J, and the germline ends lie 17 bases apart. From a lookup of the germline V gene, CDR1 and CDR2 are SGHVS and FQNEAQ. From its cysteine to its phenylalanine, the CDR3 spans 16 amino acids. The DNA shown is the 48-base CDR3, in frame from base 1. This clone came up many times. No cognate antigen has been identified for it. Base qualities are not recorded, but no much larger clone differs from it by a single base. What the study reported, not specific to this receptor: How much clinical and demographic metadata was included differed by source and by participant, and the metadata was provided uncurated.

Enrolling through a virtual design, the prospective study's participants ranged in age from roughly 18 to 90 years and lived across roughly 23 United States geographic areas. Cohort assignment in the prospective study relied on participant-reported clinical history from a screening survey and a study questionnaire. Exposed participants were defined as having been in contact with someone with a PCR-confirmed or clinician-diagnosed COVID-19 case within 2 weeks of study entry. Each participant in the prospective study had whole blood, serum and a nasopharyngeal or oropharyngeal swab collected by mobile phlebotomists. Prospective study participants could optionally give additional blood draws and questionnaires over a roughly 2-month period. Prospective study blood samples were shipped either frozen or at room temperature before DNA extraction. The immunoSEQ Assay, a bias-controlled multiplex PCR, was used to amplify TCRbeta CDR3 regions from genomic DNA. Turning to the authors' computational methods: The number of nucleated cells in each sample was estimated by amplification of reference gene primers within the assay. To quantify the absolute abundance of each unique TCRbeta CDR3 rearrangement, sequence reads were collapsed and filtered. For each sample, productive Simpson clonality was calculated as the square root of Simpson's diversity index across productive rearrangements. TCRdb took this table from immuneACCESS and kept in-frame rearrangements with V and J called. Such tables lack part of the clones; where checked against another copy, unresolved V genes explain under half of the gap, and the rest is unexplained. Clonal size and the V and J genes are those of that table, whereas D and trimming came from the DNA. Present in this sample are fewer than 250,000 clones, around four fifths of which were seen just once. Jointly, the top ten make up approximately 3.8% of the sample.

Recombination linked TRBV7-8 to TRBJ1-5; TRBD1 could be the D gene, as 5 bases match. This TCR was recovered from a middle-aged woman who had been exposed to COVID-19. The specimen sequenced was PBMCs or T cells enriched from blood (not recorded which). The CDR3 region has the sequence CASSLGGAVGRQPQHF. The DNA reads TGTGCCAGCAGCTTAGGAGGGGCGGTAGGGAGGCAGCCCCAGCATTTT.